The 16 T cell receptor beta chains given below trace back to one sample, sequenced in a study of blood T cells in healthy people across ages. A second PCR, run for roughly 6 to 11 cycles, used a sample-barcoded 5' primer plus a J-beta primer mix. One entry per CDR3 protein results from TCRdb running MiXCR on the 5' RACE reads. Of about 650,000 distinct CDR3 sequences in the sample, about 30% are singletons; the top ten hold 15%. Material: blood. These receptors came from an elderly woman in good health.

For this clonotype: The germline gene is not matched at one end of the junction; a read error may be the cause. The V gene is TRBV11-2, the J gene TRBJ2-2; D possibly corresponds to TRBD2 (5 bases). Germline V gene sequence: CDR1 SGHAT, CDR2 FQNNGV. CDR3 size: 12 residues. The CDR3, as DNA: TGTGCCAGCAGCTTCTATACCGGGGAGCGGTTTTTT. The encoded protein is CASSFYTGERFF.

This clonotype was seen repeatedly, ten times or more. The rearrangement links TRBV5-1 to TRBJ1-2, with 11 positions matching TRBD1. Germline loops: CDR1 SGHRS, CDR2 YFSETQ. The CDR3 spans 15 residues. The V gene end was trimmed by 5 bases and the J gene end by 4 bases; junction bases not matched to a gene: 7. The chain's CDR3 is CASSQGQGGRYGYTF. The CDR3 region has the DNA TGCGCCAGCAGTCAGGGACAGGGGGGACGCTATGGCTACACCTTC.

V is TRBV5-1 and J is TRBJ1-1; D is unclear. The CDR3 sequence is 15 residues long. V was cut by 0 bases and J by 1 base, with 10 bases left in between. CDR1 and CDR2 from the germline V gene are SGHRS and YFSETQ. CDR3 sequence (DNA): TGCGCCAGCAGCTTGGAGGCAGCCAAGAACACTGAAGCTTTCTTT. Residues: CASSLEAAKNTEAFF.

The sample holds many counts of this clonotype. The rearrangement uses TRBV7-9 and TRBJ2-5; D gene unclear. The CDR3 runs 15 residues. Germline CDR1 reads SEHNR; CDR2 reads FQNEAQ (reference sequence). The V end lost 2 bases, the J end lost 5 bases, and 15 bases lay between the germline ends. The CDR3 loop reads CASSLMGNLEETQYF. Here the CDR3 DNA reads TGTGCCAGCAGCTTAATGGGGAACCTGGAGGAGACCCAGTACTTC.

This clonotype has a count of ten or more. The rearrangement uses TRBV4-3 and TRBJ2-3; D not certain. CDR1 is LGHNA and CDR2 is YSLEER in the germline V gene. This CDR3 comprises 16 residues. Between the trimmed V and J ends, which lost 5 bases and 1 base, there was a span of 16 bases. The CDR3 DNA follows: TGCGCCAGCAGCGAAACTTCCCACACACGCACAGATACGCAGTATTTT. Translation: CASSETSHTRTDTQYF.

This clonotype was observed at least ten times. V gene TRBV27 combines with J gene TRBJ2-1; TRBD2 agrees at 9 bases. Trimming cost V 2 bases and J 10 bases; bases outside gene matches: 15. Germline assignment: CDR1 MNHEY and CDR2 SMNVEV (reference sequence). The CDR3 runs to 17 residues. CDR3 nucleotide sequence: TGTGCCAGCAGTTTAGTTAGTAGCGGGGGTGTCCAGAGGGAGCAGTTCTTC. Amino acid sequence: CASSLVSSGGVQREQFF.

This clonotype occurred many times. The J gene is TRBJ1-1, the V gene TRBV6-1; 9 bases line up with TRBD1. This CDR3 has 16 residues. With V trimmed by 2 bases and J by 6 bases, 10 bases remained unmatched. The germline CDR1 and CDR2 sequences are MNHNS and SASEGT. The CDR3: CASSEQQGQGISEAFF. As DNA, the CDR3 is TGTGCCAGCAGTGAACAACAGGGACAGGGAATCTCTGAAGCTTTCTTT.

On this clonotype: A much larger clone differs by one base, so this may be a read error. The chain couples TRBV5-5 to TRBJ2-7, with D tentatively TRBD1 (6 bases). The DNA end lines up better with TRBJ2-5; the J call may be wrong. Germline V gene lookup returns CDR1 SGHKS and CDR2 YYEKEE (reference sequence). The CDR3 covers 14 residues. CDR3 amino acids: CANSLVTGKETQYF. In DNA form, the CDR3 reads TGTGCCAACAGCTTGGTAACAGGGAAAGAGACCCAGTACTTC.

V gene TRBV6-1 combines with J gene TRBJ2-1; 8 bases line up with TRBD1. The CDR3 spans 13 residues. Germline V CDR1 and CDR2: MNHNS, SASEGT. V was clipped by 6 bases and J by 9 bases; unmatched bases: 7. CDR3 amino acids: CASSPIGQGEQFF. The CDR3 DNA reads as TGTGCCAGCAGCCCAATTGGACAGGGTGAGCAGTTCTTC.

This clonotype was seen many times. V usage is TRBV12-3 or TRBV12-4 and J usage is TRBJ2-1, with 8 nucleotides matching TRBD2. Trimming cost V 1 base and J 8 bases; bases outside gene matches: 10. This CDR3 region has 16 residues. The CDR3 spells CASSLDSGTRGHEQFF. DNA for the CDR3: TGTGCCAGCAGTTTAGATAGCGGGACAAGGGGACATGAGCAGTTCTTC.

As concerns this clonotype: One end of the junction varies from germline; a read error may be responsible. This chain connects TRBV2 to TRBJ2-2; TRBD1 aligns across 8 bases. Germline V gene sequence: CDR1 SNHLY, CDR2 FYNNEI. The CDR3 is made up of 14 amino acids. The CDR3 nucleotides read TGTGCCAGCAATACAGGGGGTTGGGCCGGGGAGCGGTTTTTT. Protein product: CASNTGGWAGERFF.

This clonotype was observed a few times. The rearrangement joins TRBV3-1 to TRBJ1-1; 7 bases are shared with TRBD1. The J segment lost 4 bases and the V segment lost 0 bases, leaving 11 bases of the junction unmatched. CDR1 and CDR2 (germline): LGHDT, YNNKEL (reference sequence). CDR3 length: 17 amino acids. The CDR3, as DNA: TGTGCCAGCAGCCAAGATGAGGGGGCAAGGGGAGCCACTGAAGCTTTCTTT. Protein: CASSQDEGARGATEAFF.

V and J are TRBV5-1 and TRBJ2-1; TRBD2 agrees at 9 bases. The CDR3 consists of 16 residues. Germline V CDR1 and CDR2: SGHRS, YFSETQ. V was pared by 5 bases and J by 0 bases, with 6 bases of the junction left unmatched. The CDR3 loop is CASRVAGARSYNEQFF. CDR3 bases: TGCGCCAGCAGAGTAGCGGGGGCCCGCTCCTACAATGAGCAGTTCTTC.

This clonotype appeared many times. This sequence joins TRBV28 and TRBJ2-5; TRBD1 matches at 11 bases. Germline V gene lookup returns CDR1 MDHEN and CDR2 SYDVKM. The V and J ends lost 6 bases and 4 bases, in that order; junction bases with no gene match: 7. The CDR3 is 15 residues long. The CDR3 DNA follows: TGTGCCAGCAGCTCCGGGGGGACAGGGGGAGAGACCCAGTACTTC. Its translation: CASSSGGTGGETQYF.

This clonotype has a count of ten or more. CDR3 sequence: CASSMGQETQYF. Here the CDR3 DNA reads TGTGCCAGCAGCATGGGACAAGAGACCCAGTACTTC. J is TRBJ2-5 and V is TRBV7-6; D uncertain. Between the trimmed V and J ends, which lost 5 bases and 2 bases, there was a span of 6 bases. Germline V CDR1 and CDR2: SGHVS, FNYEAQ. CDR3 length equals 12 residues.

As concerns this clonotype: This may be a read error: a much more frequent sequence differs by one nucleotide. The DNA is left out, because the CDR3 cannot be placed on it with certainty; the CDR3 is given as TCRdb lists it. The chain carries TRBV9 and TRBJ1-2; the tabulated D call, TRBD1, remains unverified against the DNA. From its first to its last residue, the CDR3 has 15 amino acids. The germline V gene encodes CDR1 SGDLS and CDR2 YYNGEE. CDR3 amino acids: CASSVGTGSNYGYNF.